One and the same sample provided the 8 T cell receptor beta chains below, sequenced in a study of blood T cells in healthy people across ages. Sample-barcoded 5' priming and a J-beta primer mix drove a second PCR of 7 to 11 cycles. Using its own MiXCR run on the 5' RACE reads, TCRdb lists one record per CDR3 protein. The data show over 1,500,000 distinct CDR3 sequences, about two fifths seen once. The sample comprised blood. Receptors originate from a human donor in good health.

The rearrangement links TRBV7-2 to TRBJ1-2; D is possibly TRBD1 (6 bases). Deletions cut 5 bases from V and 4 bases from J, with 17 bases between. Per germline, CDR1 SGHTA and CDR2 FQGNSA. The CDR3 runs to 15 residues. CDR3 loop: CASSRGEGVGYGYTF. In DNA form, the CDR3 reads TGTGCCAGCAGCCGGGGGGAGGGGGTAGGCTATGGCTACACCTTC.

The CDR3 loop reads CASSSPRGDRADTQYF. The CDR3 nucleotides are TGTGCCAGCAGCTCCCCCCGGGGGGACCGAGCAGATACGCAGTATTTT. The chain combines TRBV7-9 with TRBJ2-3; 7 bases match TRBD2. In germline, CDR1 is SEHNR, CDR2 FQNEAQ (reference sequence). The CDR3 has 16 residues. The V and J ends lost 4 bases and 4 bases, in that order; junction bases with no gene match: 11.

This clonotype was detected a few times. The chain couples TRBV7-8 to TRBJ1-5; D is perhaps TRBD1 (5 bases). The CDR3 has 16 amino acids. The germline CDR1 and CDR2 sequences are SGHVS and FQNEAQ. Trimming left V 5 bases short and J 0 bases short, with 14 bases between. The CDR3 DNA reads as TGTGCCAGCAGCCTTAGACAGAGGGCTAGCAATCAGCCCCAGCATTTT. This gives the protein CASSLRQRASNQPQHF.

This clonotype was counted a few times. The rearrangement links TRBV20-1 to TRBJ1-2; perhaps TRBD1 as D (5 bases). V was clipped by 6 bases and J by 2 bases, with 13 bases between them. The germline gives CDR1 DFQATT, CDR2 SNEGSKA (reference sequence). This CDR3 spans 13 amino acids. The CDR3 sequence is CSALRDGNYGYTF. CDR3 bases: TGCAGTGCGCTCCGGGACGGAAACTATGGCTACACCTTC.

The chain has TRBV14 and TRBJ2-1; D is uncertain. The V and J ends lost 2 bases and 2 bases respectively, with 7 bases between them. Looked up from germline, CDR1 is SGHDN and CDR2 is FVKESK. CDR3 size: 14 residues. The CDR3 DNA is TGTGCCAGCAGCCAACGATGGGCCTACAATGAGCAGTTCTTC. Amino acids: CASSQRWAYNEQFF.

This clonotype has only a few counts. The rearrangement uses TRBV12-3 or TRBV12-4 and TRBJ2-5, with 8 bases fitting TRBD2. V was clipped by 3 bases and J by 2 bases; unmatched bases: 14. This CDR3 spans 18 amino acids. DNA of the CDR3: TGTGCCAGCAGTTTTAGACGGCTAGCGGGTGTAACACAAGAGACCCAGTACTTC. Its protein is CASSFRRLAGVTQETQYF.

The J gene is TRBJ2-5, the V gene TRBV28, with TRBD1 matching 8 bases. Losses at the gene ends were 7 bases for V and 2 bases for J; bases not matched to a gene: 9. Germline V gives CDR1 MDHEN, CDR2 SYDVKM. This CDR3 is 15 amino acids long. As DNA, the CDR3 is TGTGCCAGCACCCCGACAGGGGAGATGCAAGAGACCCAGTACTTC. This translates into CASTPTGEMQETQYF.

This clonotype appeared once. V gene TRBV7-2 combines with J gene TRBJ1-6, with no clear D. Germline V gene data show CDR1 as SGHTA and CDR2 as FQGNSA. CDR3 length: 13 amino acids. V was cut by 1 base and J by 13 bases, with 11 bases left in between. The CDR3 spells CASSLGEGKPLHF. CDR3 nucleotides: TGTGCCAGCAGCTTAGGAGAGGGTAAGCCCCTCCACTTT.